Included here is one T cell receptor (beta chain) sequence, with context. Here immunoSEQ multiplex PCR was the method, and the copy in TCRdb shows in-frame clones only, minus some. The profile shows tens of thousands of clones, around 84% of them singletons. The entry originates in a study of blood T cell repertoires in COVID-19. Germline loops: CDR1 SGHAT, CDR2 FQNNGV. Deletions cut 0 bases from V and 7 bases from J, with 7 bases between. The CDR3 totals 13 residues. The sample consisted of peripheral blood. This rearrangement joins TRBV11-2 to TRBJ1-5; D uncertain. This TCR came from a man between 65 and 85 years old with acute or convalescent COVID-19. CDR3 nucleotides: TGTGCCAGCAGCTTAGATAGATGGCAGCCCCAGCATTTT. Protein sequence: CASSLDRWQPQHF.